This T cell receptor (beta chain) was identified in a study of OX40 agonist ivuxolimab in advanced cancers. As for the study in general: Previous treatment with anti-PD-1, anti-PD-L1 or anti-CTLA-4 therapy was allowed; about 44% had received some. Broader study findings: Fewer expanded clones were found on average in CD4+ than in CD8+ T cells.

Here immunoSEQ multiplex PCR was the method, and the copy in TCRdb shows in-frame clones only, minus some. The sample consists of 70,000 to 85,000 clones, around 89% of them appearing once. Of note for this clone: Antigen specificity is unknown.

Baseline was the first blood sampling point, followed by cycle 4 day 1 and cycle 7 day 1. From germline, CDR1 is SGHDT and CDR2 YYEEEE. The V and J ends lost 4 bases and 7 bases, in that order; junction bases with no gene match: 6. This CDR3 spans 15 amino acids. The receptor's source is an adult with an advanced solid tumor such as melanoma, head and neck, liver or kidney cancer. V usage is TRBV5-6 and J usage is TRBJ2-3, with 13 bases that match TRBD2. The specimen comprised CD4+ or CD8+ T cells sorted from blood, sampled in a trial of the OX40 agonist ivuxolimab. The CDR3: CASSGGTSGAHTQYF. The CDR3, as DNA: TGTGCCAGCAGCGGGGGGACTAGCGGGGCCCATACGCAGTATTTT.